This note documents a single TCR beta chain sequence. Its target is unknown. The record originates from a study of T cell responses to AZD1222 COVID-19 vaccine. Whole-study context: Doses given second, at about 4 or about 12 weeks, were pooled.

Method: immunoSEQ multiplex PCR; TCRdb's copy keeps in-frame clones and lacks some. Of some 120,000 clones listed, roughly nine tenths were seen once; the top ten hold over 2.5%. Points from the study as a whole: Reports say nearly half of spike-specific TCRs go after unmutated variant regions. Rises in breadth and depth of Spike-specific TCRs came after two AZD1222 doses.

The receptor was derived from an adult in good health. This sample comprised peripheral blood, obtained on day 0 of AZD1222 vaccination.

The CDR3 nucleotides are TGTGCCAGCAGCTTGGAGGGAGGCACTGAAGCTTTCTTT. It encodes CASSLEGGTEAFF. The chain couples TRBV5-6 to TRBJ1-1; the D is unclear. Germline CDR1 reads SGHDT; CDR2 reads YYEEEE. Deletions cut 0 bases from V and 4 bases from J, with 7 bases between. The CDR3 extends over 13 amino acids.